This TCR beta chain was sequenced during a study of molecular identifiers for immune sequencing clone quantification. TCRdb itself ran the PCR reads through MiXCR, one entry per CDR3 protein. Among around 460,000 distinct CDR3 sequences listed, about a fifth were seen once. Broader study findings: Under 1% of molecules in naive cells, but over 97% of effector molecules, belonged to clones above 20 RNA copies. Highly expanded clones may be undercounted when identical TCR molecules share barcodes.

This CDR3 comprises 16 residues. Germline V gene sequence: CDR1 LNHNV, CDR2 YYDKDF (reference sequence). With RNA at 10%, 30% or 50%, naive CD8 libraries came from roughly 20,000 to 1,000,000 sorted cells. Isolation of naive CD8 T cells was achieved by sorting on a CD8+CD4-CCR7+CD45RA+ phenotype. As to this clonotype: What it binds is unknown. The germline gene is not matched at one end of the junction; a read error may be the cause.

The sequence derives from a human donor in good health. Some libraries in this study had Jurkat cell RNA spiked in. The chain combines TRBV15 with TRBJ2-5; TRBD2 is a possible D gene (6 bases). Material for sequencing was naive CD8+ T cells from blood, with Jurkat cell RNA spiked in. Sample subset: FACS-sorted CD8+CD4-CCR7+CD45RA+ naive T cells. The CDR3 nucleotides read TGTGCCACCAGCCCAAAAGGGACTCTACACCAAGGGACCCAGTACTTC. Amino acids: CATSPKGTLHQGTQYF.